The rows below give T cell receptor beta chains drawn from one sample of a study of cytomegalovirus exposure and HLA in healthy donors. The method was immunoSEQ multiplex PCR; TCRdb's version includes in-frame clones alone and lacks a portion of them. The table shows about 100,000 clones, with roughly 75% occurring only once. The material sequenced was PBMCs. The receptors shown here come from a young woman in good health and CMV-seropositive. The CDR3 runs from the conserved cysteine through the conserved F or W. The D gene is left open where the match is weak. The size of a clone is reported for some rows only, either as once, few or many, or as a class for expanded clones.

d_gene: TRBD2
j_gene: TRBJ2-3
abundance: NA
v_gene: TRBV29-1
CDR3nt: TGCAGCGTGGGGGCTAGCGGGACATCATTGACAGATACGCAGTATTTT
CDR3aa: CSVGASGTSLTDTQYF

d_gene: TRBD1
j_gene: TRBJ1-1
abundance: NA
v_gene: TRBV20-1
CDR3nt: TGCAGTGCCTGGACAGGGGGGGTAGCTTTCTTT
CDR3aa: CSAWTGGVAFF

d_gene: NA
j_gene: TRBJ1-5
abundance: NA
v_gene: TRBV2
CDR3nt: TGTGCCAGCAGCCGGGGGGTCAAAGGGGGCAATCAGCCCCAGCATTTT
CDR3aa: CASSRGVKGGNQPQHF

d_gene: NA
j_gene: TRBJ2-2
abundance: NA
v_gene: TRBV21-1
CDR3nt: TGTGCCAGCAGAAAAAGTTGCGGACAGGGCCTGGAGGACGACACCGGGGAGCTGTTTTTT
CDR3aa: CASRKSCGQGLEDDTGELFF

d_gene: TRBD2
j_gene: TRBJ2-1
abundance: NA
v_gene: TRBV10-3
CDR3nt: TGTGCCATCAGTCAAGGACTAGCGGGAGACAATGAGCAGTTCTTC
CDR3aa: CAISQGLAGDNEQFF

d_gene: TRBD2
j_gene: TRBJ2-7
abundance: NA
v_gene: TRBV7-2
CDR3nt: TGTGCCAGTACCTTCAGCGGGAGGGACCACGAGCAGTACTTC
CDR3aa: CASTFSGRDHEQYF

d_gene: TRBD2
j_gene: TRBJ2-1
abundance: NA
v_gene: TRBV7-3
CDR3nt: TGTGCCAGCAGCTTCGGCCTAGCGGAGTACAATGAGCAGTTCTTC
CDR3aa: CASSFGLAEYNEQFF

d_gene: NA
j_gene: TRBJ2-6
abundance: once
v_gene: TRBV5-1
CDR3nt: TGCGCCAGCAGCGCAATACAGGGTCTAGGCGCTGGGGCCAACGTCCTGACTTTC
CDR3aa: CASSAIQGLGAGANVLTF

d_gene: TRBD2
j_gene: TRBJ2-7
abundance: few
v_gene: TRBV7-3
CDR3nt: TGTGCCAGCAGCAACCCCCCAGCGGGATCCTACGAGCAGTACTTC
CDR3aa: CASSNPPAGSYEQYF

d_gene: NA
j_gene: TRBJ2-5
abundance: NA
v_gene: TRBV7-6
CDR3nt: TGTGCCAGCAGCTTAGAATCGGCGGGGAGTCGAGAGACCCAGTACTTC
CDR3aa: CASSLESAGSRETQYF